Included here is one T cell receptor (beta chain) sequence, with context. The data stem from a study of OX40 agonist ivuxolimab in advanced cancers. TCRdb's table, derived via immunoSEQ multiplex PCR, lists solely in-frame clones and lacks some. The sample includes 20,000 or so clones, 74% of them seen just once. V lost 0 bases, J lost 2 bases, and 5 bases stayed unmatched. The CDR3 totals 18 residues. Germline V gene data show CDR1 as SGHRS and CDR2 as YFSETQ. The receptor's source is an adult with an advanced solid tumor such as melanoma, head and neck, liver or kidney cancer. The sample consisted of CD4+ or CD8+ T cells sorted from blood, taken in a trial of the OX40 agonist ivuxolimab. The chain employs TRBV5-1 and TRBJ2-6, with TRBD1 identical over 10 bases. Here the CDR3 reads CASSLEGTGVAGANVLTF. The CDR3 DNA reads TGCGCCAGCAGCTTGGAGGGGACAGGGGTCGCTGGGGCCAACGTCCTGACTTTC. Based on the CDR3 plus reference TRBV5-1 and TRBJ2-6, the full variable domain is KAGVTQTPRYLIKTRGQQVTLSCSPISGHRSVSWYQQTPGQGLQFLFEYFSETQRNKGNFPGRFSGRQFSNSRSEMNVSTLELGDSALYLCASSLEGTGVAGANVLTFGAGSRLTVL.